This T cell receptor beta chain was recorded in a study of Graves' ophthalmopathy and Graves' hyperthyroidism (dated 2018 in TCRdb). Study-level background: Hyperthyroidism was considered stable if no progression to ophthalmopathy occurred within 18 months of follow-up. To tell Graves' ophthalmopathy apart from Graves' hyperthyroidism, and to predict which patients would progress to ophthalmopathy, the study relied on TCR beta repertoire signatures. In total, some 130 blood samples were TCR-sequenced: 40 to 45 ophthalmopathy, some 75 hyperthyroidism and some 17 hyperthyroidism-to-ophthalmopathy patients. To explore V-J signatures distinguishing ophthalmopathy from hyperthyroidism, a discovery set of around 100 patients (fewer than 45 ophthalmopathy, some 57 stable hyperthyroidism) was enrolled. An independent validation cohort was composed of roughly 18 hyperthyroidism patients and 17 patients who later progressed from hyperthyroidism to ophthalmopathy. In about six hyperthyroidism patients, the T-cell repertoire of thyroid tissue was compared with the T-cell repertoire of blood. Following sampling, methimazole starting at 30 mg daily was administered to hyperthyroidism patients, and high-dose intravenous methylprednisolone was administered to ophthalmopathy patients.

The hyperthyroidism patients were 18 to 65 years old and newly diagnosed, with a disease duration of less than 2 months. Patients with other autoimmune diseases, uncontrolled infections, pregnancy or lactation were excluded from the study. Diagnosis was based on clinical symptoms, serum thyroxine, TRAb, thyroid ultrasound and orbital computed tomography. Trizol reagent was used to extract the total RNA, and its quality was then checked on an Agilent 2100 Bioanalyzer. For repertoire sequencing, TCR beta CDR3 regions were amplified from RNA transcripts. A first-round RT-PCR used HTBI primers with the Qiagen OneStep RT-PCR kit, followed by a second-round multiplex PCR, size selection and purification. Libraries were sequenced on an Illumina HiSeq2000 using paired-end 100 bp reads. The original pipeline was this. SOAPnuke was used to process the reads, removing any read that contained adapters or uncalled bases, had a mean Phred below 15, or lacked an exact match to the constant primer or identifier. COPE v1.2.5 was used to merge the high-quality paired reads. Clonotypes were defined as unique nucleotide sequences and were aligned to IMGT TRB V, D and J references using MiTCR v1.1. Only V-J combinations with frequency above 0.0001 were analysed, covering over 99% of repertoires. For each V-J combination, a TCR clonal expansion and chaos score was defined as the ratio of F50 clonal expansion to chaos observed in the TCRdist matrix. Welch's t-statistics and random forest were used to narrow the features down to 10 to 15 V-J combinations, which were then fed into a naive Bayes classifier. Thyroid-blood repertoire similarity was quantified with the Morisita-Horn index. In TCRdb, the public reads were trimmed at Q25 with fastp and aligned with MiXCR, with productive beta chains retained. One record per CDR3 amino acid sequence lists the most common genes and DNA. TCRdb's processing, not the authors', yielded these V and J calls. The sample data list some 1.1 million distinct CDR3 sequences, and about two fifths of these were observed just once. Of the sample, around 10% is held by the ten largest clones.

Overall study results and their limits: In validation, the model predicted ophthalmopathy progression with about 70% sensitivity and approximately 75% specificity; fewer than 15 predicted patients were CT-confirmed with GO in a median of around 6 months. No statistical method was used to set the sample size in advance, and the investigators knew which group each participant was assigned to. Most expanded thyroid clonotypes with a frequency above 0.001 also appeared in blood, which suggests that blood repertoires may reflect the immune response in the thyroid. In cross-validation, the 13-signature model distinguished ophthalmopathy from stable hyperthyroidism with less than 90% sensitivity and roughly 81% specificity, while in the test set the corresponding values were about 79% and 69%.

As concerns this clonotype: What this receptor recognizes is not known. Qualities for individual bases were not recorded, and no much larger clone is one base off.

Sequencing was done on a sample of peripheral blood or thyroid tissue (not recorded which). This TCR was recovered from an adult man with Graves' hyperthyroidism.

CDR3 loop: CASSAALAGPGGELFF. The DNA sequence follows: TGTGCCAGCAGCGCCGCGCTAGCGGGGCCGGGGGGGGAGCTGTTTTTT. The rearranged chain carries TRBV7-2 and TRBJ2-2, with 9 bases in between that match TRBD2. Trimming leaves V shorter by 5 bases and J shorter by 8 bases, with the junction holding 12 bases beyond the gene matches. The CDR3 sequence holds 16 residues, the cysteine and phenylalanine included. CDR3 DNA only is kept here, 48 bases in frame from base 1. For CDR1 and CDR2, the germline V gene lists SGHTA and FQGNSA.